This T cell receptor (beta chain) is drawn from a study of T cell responses to AZD1222 COVID-19 vaccine. Study findings and constraints: As reported, nearly half of all spike-specific TCRs target variant regions that are unmutated.

The ends were cut back, 4 bases at V and 8 bases at J, with 12 bases in the middle. Germline CDR1 reads SGHRS; CDR2 reads YFSETQ. The CDR3 has 13 residues. Concerning this clone itself: The antigen is undetermined.

The assay was immunoSEQ multiplex PCR, and TCRdb's table has in-frame clones only and misses some. The table has about 130,000 clones, around 90% seen once. The source material was peripheral blood, sampled 28 days after the second AZD1222 dose. The chain joins TRBV5-1 to TRBJ2-2; maybe TRBD2 (5 bases). The TCR originated in an adult who received the AZD1222 COVID-19 vaccine. The CDR3 sequence is CASSLSAEGELFF. In DNA form, the CDR3 reads TGCGCCAGCAGCCTCTCAGCGGAGGGGGAGCTGTTTTTT.